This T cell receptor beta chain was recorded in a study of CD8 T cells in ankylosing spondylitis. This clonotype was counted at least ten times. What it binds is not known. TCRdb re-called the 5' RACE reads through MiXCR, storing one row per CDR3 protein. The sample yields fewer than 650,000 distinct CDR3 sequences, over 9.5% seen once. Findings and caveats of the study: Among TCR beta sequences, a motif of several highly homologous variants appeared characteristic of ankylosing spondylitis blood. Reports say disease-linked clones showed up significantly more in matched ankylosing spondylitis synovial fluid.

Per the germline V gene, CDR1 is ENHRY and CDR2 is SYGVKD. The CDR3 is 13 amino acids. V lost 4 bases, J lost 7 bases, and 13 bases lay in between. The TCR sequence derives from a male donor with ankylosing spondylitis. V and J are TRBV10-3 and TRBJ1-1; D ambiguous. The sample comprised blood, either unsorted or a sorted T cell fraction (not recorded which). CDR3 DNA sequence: TGTGCCATCAGTGGAAGGGAGGTGGGTGAAGCTTTCTTT. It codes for CAISGREVGEAFF.